This T cell receptor (beta chain) was recorded in a study of blood T cell repertoires in COVID-19 (dated by TCRdb to about 2020). Broadly, across the study: The collaborator samples originated in the United States, Italy and Spain and spanned the acute and convalescent phases of COVID-19. The repertoires were released in a freely available public database intended as a resource for research on the immune response to SARS-CoV-2. Where available, HLA class I and class II types were obtained from metadata supplied by the sample provider rather than from assay-based typing. Deeply sampled blood TCRbeta repertoires from subjects exposed to, actively infected with, or recovered from COVID-19 were included in the dataset. A de-identified subject ID, COVID-19 status, age in years and sex were almost always included in the sample metadata. The material from the prospective study consisted of cDNA or gDNA derived from T cells, B-cell-depleted T cells, or PBMCs. The samples were drawn from the first 160 participants of the ongoing ImmuneRACE study and from 950 to 1,500 subjects provided by 6 global collaborators. On the study overall, not on this receptor specifically: Clinical and demographic metadata were provided uncurated, with the amount varying by source and participant.

Note on this clone: No antigen is known for it. Qualities for individual bases were not recorded, and no much larger clone is one base off.

Whole blood was collected in K2EDTA tubes by collaborating institutions according to the institutions' own protocols. Collaborator samples were shipped for TCRbeta analysis as frozen whole blood, isolated PBMCs, or DNA extracted from either sample type. TCRbeta CDR3 regions were amplified from genomic DNA by means of the immunoSEQ Assay, a bias-controlled multiplex PCR. In the source study's methods: The number of nucleated cells in each sample was estimated by amplification of reference gene primers within the assay. Sequence reads were collapsed and filtered to measure the absolute abundance of every unique TCRbeta CDR3 rearrangement. For each sample, productive Simpson clonality was calculated as the square root of Simpson's diversity index over productive rearrangements. TCRdb obtained this table from immuneACCESS and retained in-frame rearrangements with V and J assigned. These tables miss some clones; where compared with another copy, unresolved V genes account for less than half of the shortfall, and the remainder is unexplained. The DNA gave D and trimming, while V, J and clone size come from that table. This sample gives around 220,000 clones in total; under 90% of them show up just once. Together, the top ten hold less than 20% of the sample.

Reading from cysteine to phenylalanine, the CDR3 counts 13 amino acids. The retained sequence is limited to the CDR3, 39 bases, with the frame set at the first base. V and J are truncated by 4 bases and 3 bases respectively, leaving an intervening sequence of 9 bases. Sequences KGHSH (CDR1) and LQKENI (CDR2) are obtained from the germline V gene. This TCR derives from a man aged 25-45 years with active or convalescent COVID-19. This chain joins TRBV18 to TRBJ1-1; too little of a D gene remains to name it. The source material was peripheral blood. The CDR3 reads CASSLSRDTEAFF. The nucleotides read TGTGCCAGCTCACTGTCGCGGGACACTGAAGCTTTCTTT.